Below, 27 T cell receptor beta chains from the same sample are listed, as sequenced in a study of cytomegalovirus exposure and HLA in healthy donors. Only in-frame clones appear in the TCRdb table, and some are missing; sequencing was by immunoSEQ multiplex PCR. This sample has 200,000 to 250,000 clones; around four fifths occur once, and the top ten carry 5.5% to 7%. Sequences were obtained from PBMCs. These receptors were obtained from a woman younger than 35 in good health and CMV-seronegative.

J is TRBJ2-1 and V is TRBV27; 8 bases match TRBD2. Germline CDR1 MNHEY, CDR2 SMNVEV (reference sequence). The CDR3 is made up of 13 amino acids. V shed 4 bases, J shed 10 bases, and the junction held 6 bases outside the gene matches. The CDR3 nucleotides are TGTGCCAGCAGTTCCGCGGGAGGTATAGAGCAGTTCTTC. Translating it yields CASSSAGGIEQFF.

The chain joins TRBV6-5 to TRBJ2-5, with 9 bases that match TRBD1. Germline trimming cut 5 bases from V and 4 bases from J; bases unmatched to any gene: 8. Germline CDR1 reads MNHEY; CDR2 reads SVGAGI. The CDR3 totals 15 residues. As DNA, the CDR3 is TGTGCCAGCAGTCCTCCGGGACAGGGAGGAGAGACCCAGTACTTC. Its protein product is CASSPPGQGGETQYF.

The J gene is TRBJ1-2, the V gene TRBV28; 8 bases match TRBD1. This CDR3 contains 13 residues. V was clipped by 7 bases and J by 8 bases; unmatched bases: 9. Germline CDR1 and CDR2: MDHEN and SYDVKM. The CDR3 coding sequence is TGTGCCAGCATCCCTCAGGGGGCACTAGGCTACACCTTC. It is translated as CASIPQGALGYTF.

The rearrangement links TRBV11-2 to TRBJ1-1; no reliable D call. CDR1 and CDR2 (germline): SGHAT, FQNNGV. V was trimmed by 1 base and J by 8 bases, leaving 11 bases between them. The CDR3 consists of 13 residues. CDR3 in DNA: TGTGCCAGCAGCTTAGGGCAGCGGAAAGAAGCTTTCTTT. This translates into CASSLGQRKEAFF.

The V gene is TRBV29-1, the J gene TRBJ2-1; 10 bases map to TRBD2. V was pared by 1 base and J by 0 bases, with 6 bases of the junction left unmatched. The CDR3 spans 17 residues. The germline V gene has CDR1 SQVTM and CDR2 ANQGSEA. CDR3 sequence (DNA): TGCAGCGTTGAAGTGACTAGCGGGTTGAGCTCCTACAATGAGCAGTTCTTC. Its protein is CSVEVTSGLSSYNEQFF.

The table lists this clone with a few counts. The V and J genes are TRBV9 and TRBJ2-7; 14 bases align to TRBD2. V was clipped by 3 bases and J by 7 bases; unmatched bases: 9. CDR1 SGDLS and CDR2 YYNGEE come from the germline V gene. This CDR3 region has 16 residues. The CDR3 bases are TGTGCCAGCAGCGCTCCGGGACTAGCGGGAGTAGGGGAGCAGTACTTC. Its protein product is CASSAPGLAGVGEQYF.

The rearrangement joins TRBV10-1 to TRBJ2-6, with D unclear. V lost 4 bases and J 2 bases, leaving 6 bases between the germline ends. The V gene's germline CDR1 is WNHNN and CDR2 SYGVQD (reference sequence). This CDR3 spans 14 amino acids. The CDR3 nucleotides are TGCGCCAGCAGTGCTGGGACTGGGGCCAACGTCCTGACTTTC. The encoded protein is CASSAGTGANVLTF.

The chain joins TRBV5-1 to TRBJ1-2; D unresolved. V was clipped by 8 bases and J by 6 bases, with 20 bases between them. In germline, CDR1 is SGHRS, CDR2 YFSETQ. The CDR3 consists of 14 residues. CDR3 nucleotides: TGCGCCAGTTCAGCGGGAGAGGGTTTGGATGGCTACACCTTC. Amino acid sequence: CASSAGEGLDGYTF. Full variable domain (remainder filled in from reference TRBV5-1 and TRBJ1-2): KAGVTQTPRYLIKTRGQQVTLSCSPISGHRSVSWYQQTPGQGLQFLFEYFSETQRNKGNFPGRFSGRQFSNSRSEMNVSTLELGDSALYLCASSAGEGLDGYTFGSGTRLTVV.

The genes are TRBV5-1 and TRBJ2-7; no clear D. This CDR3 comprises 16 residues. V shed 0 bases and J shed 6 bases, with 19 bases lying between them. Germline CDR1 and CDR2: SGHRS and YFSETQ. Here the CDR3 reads CASSLDSRASLGEQYF. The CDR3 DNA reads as TGCGCCAGCAGCTTGGACAGTAGAGCCTCCTTGGGCGAGCAGTACTTC.

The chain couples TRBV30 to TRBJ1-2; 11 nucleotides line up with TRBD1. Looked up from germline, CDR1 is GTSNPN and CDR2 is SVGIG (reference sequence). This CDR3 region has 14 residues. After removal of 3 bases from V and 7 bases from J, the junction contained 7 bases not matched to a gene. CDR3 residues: CAWSADRGQGGYTF. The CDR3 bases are TGTGCCTGGAGCGCGGACAGGGGGCAGGGTGGCTACACCTTC. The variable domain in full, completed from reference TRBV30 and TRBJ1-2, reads SQTIHQWPATLVQPVGSPLSLECTVEGTSNPNLYWYRQAAGRGLQLLFYSVGIGQISSEVPQNLSASRPQDRQFILSSKKLLLSDSGFYLCAWSADRGQGGYTFGSGTRLTVV.

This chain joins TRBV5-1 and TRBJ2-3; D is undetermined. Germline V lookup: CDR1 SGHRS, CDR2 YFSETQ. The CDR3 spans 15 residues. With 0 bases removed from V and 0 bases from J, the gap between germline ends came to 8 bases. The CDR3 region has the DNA TGCGCCAGCAGCTTGGGCGCATCCAGCACAGATACGCAGTATTTT. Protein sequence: CASSLGASSTDTQYF.

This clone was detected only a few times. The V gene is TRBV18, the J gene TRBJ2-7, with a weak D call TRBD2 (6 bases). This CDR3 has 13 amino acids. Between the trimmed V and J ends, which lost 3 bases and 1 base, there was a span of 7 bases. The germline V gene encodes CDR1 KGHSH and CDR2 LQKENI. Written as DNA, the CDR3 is TGTGCCAGCTCACCGGGGGGATCCTACGAGCAGTACTTC. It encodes CASSPGGSYEQYF. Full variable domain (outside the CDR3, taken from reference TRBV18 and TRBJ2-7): NAGVMQNPRHLVRRRGQEARLRCSPMKGHSHVYWYRQLPEEGLKFMVYLQKENIIDESGMPKERFSAEFPKEGPSILRIQQVVRGDSAAYFCASSPGGSYEQYFGPGTRLTVT.

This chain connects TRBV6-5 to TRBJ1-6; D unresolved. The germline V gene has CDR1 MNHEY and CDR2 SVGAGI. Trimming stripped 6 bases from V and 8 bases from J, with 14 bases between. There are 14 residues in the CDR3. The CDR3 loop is CASSPRVADSPLHF. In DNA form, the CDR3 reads TGTGCCAGCAGCCCACGAGTCGCCGATTCACCCCTCCACTTT.

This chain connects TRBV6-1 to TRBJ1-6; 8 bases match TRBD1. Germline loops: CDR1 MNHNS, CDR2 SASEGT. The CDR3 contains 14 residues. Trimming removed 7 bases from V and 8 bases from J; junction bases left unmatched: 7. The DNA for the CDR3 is TGTGCCAGCATCGGACAGGGATTAGATTCACCCCTCCACTTT. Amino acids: CASIGQGLDSPLHF.

The CDR3 reads CASSPGTTQETQYF. The CDR3 region has the DNA TGTGCCAGCAGTCCCGGGACCACCCAGGAGACCCAGTACTTC. The V gene is TRBV28, the J gene TRBJ2-5; D is tentatively TRBD1 or TRBD2 (5 bases each). There are 14 residues in the CDR3. Germline V CDR1 and CDR2: MDHEN, SYDVKM. Between the trimmed V and J ends, which lost 5 bases and 5 bases, there was a span of 15 bases.

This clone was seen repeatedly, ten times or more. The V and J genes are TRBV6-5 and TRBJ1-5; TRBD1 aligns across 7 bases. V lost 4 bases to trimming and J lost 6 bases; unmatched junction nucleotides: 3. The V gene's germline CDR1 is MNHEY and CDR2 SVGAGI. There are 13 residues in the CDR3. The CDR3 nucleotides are TGTGCCAGCAGTTTCCAGGGGGGTCAGCCCCAGCATTTT. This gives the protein CASSFQGGQPQHF.

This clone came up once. CDR3 nucleotide sequence: TGTGCCAGCAGTTCCTCCCTGGCGGGTCATAATGAGCAGTTCTTC. Translation gives CASSSSLAGHNEQFF. The chain couples TRBV27 to TRBJ2-1; a weak D match, TRBD2 (5 bases). Trimming removed 4 bases at V and 7 bases at J, with 17 bases between. Germline V lookup: CDR1 MNHEY, CDR2 SMNVEV (reference sequence). CDR3 length: 15 residues.

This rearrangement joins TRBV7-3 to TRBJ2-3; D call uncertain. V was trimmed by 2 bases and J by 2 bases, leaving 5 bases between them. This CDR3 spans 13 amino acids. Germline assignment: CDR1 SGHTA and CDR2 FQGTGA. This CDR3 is CASSLAITDTQYF. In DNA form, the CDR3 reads TGTGCCAGCAGCTTAGCTATCACAGATACGCAGTATTTT. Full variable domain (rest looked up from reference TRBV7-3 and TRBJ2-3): GAGVSQTPSNKVTEKGKYVELRCDPISGHTALYWYRQSLGQGPEFLIYFQGTGAADDSGLPNDRFFAVRPEGSVSTLKIQRTERGDSAVYLCASSLAITDTQYFGPGTRLTVL.

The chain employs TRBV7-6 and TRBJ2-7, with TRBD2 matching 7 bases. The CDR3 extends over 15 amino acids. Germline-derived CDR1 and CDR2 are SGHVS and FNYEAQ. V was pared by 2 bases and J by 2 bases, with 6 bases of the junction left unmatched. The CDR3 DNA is TGTGCCAGCAGCTTACTTACAGCGGGGCCCTACGAGCAGTACTTC. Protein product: CASSLLTAGPYEQYF.

The CDR3 region has the DNA TGTGCCAGCAGCTTCAGGTCCGGGACGGCTAATTCACCCCTCCACTTT. Its protein product is CASSFRSGTANSPLHF. The J gene is TRBJ1-6, the V gene TRBV5-6; weak D call: TRBD1 (5 bases). V was clipped by 2 bases and J by 6 bases, with 15 bases between them. This CDR3 spans 16 amino acids. Germline V CDR1 and CDR2: SGHDT, YYEEEE.

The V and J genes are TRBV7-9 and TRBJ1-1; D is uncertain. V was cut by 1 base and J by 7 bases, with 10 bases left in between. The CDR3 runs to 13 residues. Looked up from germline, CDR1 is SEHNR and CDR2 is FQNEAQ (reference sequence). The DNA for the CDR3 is TGTGCCAGCAGCTTAGAGGCTTCAGATGAAGCTTTCTTT. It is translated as CASSLEASDEAFF.

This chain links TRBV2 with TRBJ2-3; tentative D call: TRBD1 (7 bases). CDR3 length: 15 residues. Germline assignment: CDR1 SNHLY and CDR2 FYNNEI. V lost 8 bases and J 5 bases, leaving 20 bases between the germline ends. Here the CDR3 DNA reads TGTGCCAGCCGTCAGGGGGGCGCTGGTGTAGATACGCAGTATTTT. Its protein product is CASRQGGAGVDTQYF.

The CDR3 loop is CASSPAASGGSGYEQFF. CDR3 in DNA: TGTGCCAGCAGCCCCGCAGCTAGCGGGGGTTCTGGGTATGAGCAGTTCTTC. The V and J genes are TRBV11-2 and TRBJ2-1, with 10 bases matching TRBD2. Germline V gene lookup returns CDR1 SGHAT and CDR2 FQNNGV. V dropped 5 bases and J dropped 8; count of bases not matched to a gene: 15. The CDR3 extends over 17 amino acids.

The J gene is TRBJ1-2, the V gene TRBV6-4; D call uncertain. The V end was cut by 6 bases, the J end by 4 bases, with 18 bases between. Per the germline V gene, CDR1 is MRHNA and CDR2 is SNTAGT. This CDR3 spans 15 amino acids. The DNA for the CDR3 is TGTGCCAGCAGGGAACCGACAAGGCCTAGCTATGGCTACACCTTC. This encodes CASREPTRPSYGYTF.

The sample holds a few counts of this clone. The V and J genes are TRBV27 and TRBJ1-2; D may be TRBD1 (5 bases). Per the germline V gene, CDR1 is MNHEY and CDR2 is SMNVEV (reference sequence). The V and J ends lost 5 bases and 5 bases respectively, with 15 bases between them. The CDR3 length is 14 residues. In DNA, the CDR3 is TGTGCCAGCAGTCCCTCGAGGGGCCGTTATGGCTACACCTTC. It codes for CASSPSRGRYGYTF.

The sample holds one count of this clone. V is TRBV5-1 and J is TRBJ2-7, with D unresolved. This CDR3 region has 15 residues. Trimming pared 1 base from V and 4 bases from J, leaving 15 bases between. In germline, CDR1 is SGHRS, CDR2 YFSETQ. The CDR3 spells CASSLSSNRAYEQYF. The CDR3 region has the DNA TGCGCCAGCAGCTTGAGCTCCAATAGGGCTTACGAGCAGTACTTC.

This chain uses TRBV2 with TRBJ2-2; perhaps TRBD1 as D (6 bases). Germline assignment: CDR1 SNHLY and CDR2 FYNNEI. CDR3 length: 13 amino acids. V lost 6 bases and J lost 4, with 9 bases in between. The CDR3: CASSQDSTGELFF. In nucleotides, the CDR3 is TGTGCCAGCAGCCAGGACAGCACCGGGGAGCTGTTTTTT.